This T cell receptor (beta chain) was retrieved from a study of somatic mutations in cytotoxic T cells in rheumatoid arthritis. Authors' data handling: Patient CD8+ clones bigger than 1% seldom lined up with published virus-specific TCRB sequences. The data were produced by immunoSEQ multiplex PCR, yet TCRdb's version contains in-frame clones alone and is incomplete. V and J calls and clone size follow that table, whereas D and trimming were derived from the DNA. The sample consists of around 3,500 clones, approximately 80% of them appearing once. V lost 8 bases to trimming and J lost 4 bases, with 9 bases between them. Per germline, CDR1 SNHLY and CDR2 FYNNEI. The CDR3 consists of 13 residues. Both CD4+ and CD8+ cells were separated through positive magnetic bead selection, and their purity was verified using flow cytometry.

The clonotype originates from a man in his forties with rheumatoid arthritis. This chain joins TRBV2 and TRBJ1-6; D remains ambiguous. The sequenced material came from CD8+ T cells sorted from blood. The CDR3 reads CASLSGYNSPLHF. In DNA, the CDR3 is TGTGCCAGCCTTTCGGGTTATAATTCACCCCTCCACTTT.